This T cell receptor beta chain was identified in a study of blood T cells in healthy people across ages (dated by TCRdb to the mid-2010s). Study-level background: In model experiments, template switching captured about one uniquely barcoded TCR beta cDNA molecule for every two T cells. Age-related changes in TCR beta repertoire diversity were measured in the study by deep sequencing normalized with unique cDNA molecular identifiers. Donors were grouped into four age groups: young (average 16 years), middle-aged (roughly 40), aged (around 66) and long-lived (just over 80). To avoid experimental bias, donors of different ages were spread randomly across the sequencing lanes. Two additional independent replicas of 1 million unique cDNA reads from the same blood draw were analyzed for two donors (one aged 18 to 30 and one aged 80 or older).

Concerning this clonotype itself: What this receptor recognizes is not known. Base qualities are not recorded, but no much larger clone differs from it by a single base.

Measured from the cysteine to the phenylalanine, the CDR3 is 14 residues long. The kept DNA is CDR3 alone, 42 bases in frame from the first base. V and J are truncated by 4 bases and 1 base respectively, leaving an intervening sequence of 8 bases. Results the study describes overall, beyond this receptor: Estimates of total diversity based on one million sequenced T cells were regarded as lower bounds and as underestimates. Because the CMV infection status of the donors was unknown, age-related changes in expanded clonotypes may potentially have been confounded. Observed TCR beta diversity correlated strongly with the percentage of naive T cells measured by flow cytometry. Conclusive comparison of naive and antigen-experienced compartments was prevented by the profiling of bulk unsorted PBMCs. Compared with the aged group, more naive CD4+ T cells, fewer expanded clones and increased TCR diversity were shown by the long-lived group, suggesting age selection. As age increased, observed TCR beta diversity per million T cells dropped in a roughly linear way, and a significant reduction was already evident by age 40.

Library method: 5' RACE. A second PCR of roughly 7 to 11 cycles was performed with a sample-barcoded 5' primer and a J-beta primer mix. A unique molecular identifier was introduced onto each TCR beta cDNA molecule by a template-switch 5' adaptor carrying 12 random nucleotides. Each sample yielded at least 2.5 million CDR3-containing paired-end reads. First-strand cDNA was synthesized from all RNA with the Mint cDNA synthesis kit, primed by a TRBC-specific oligonucleotide. After uracil-DNA glycosylase treatment, a first 18-cycle PCR used universal primers M1SS and BC2_uni_R on all cDNA. Regarding the original processing steps: For normalization, 1 million high-quality reads, each with a distinct molecular identifier, were randomly selected from each sample. Reads sharing molecular identifiers were discarded rather than binned into consensus sequences. MiTCR, with a Q25 quality threshold and the strictest error-elimination algorithm, was used for CDR3 identification, clonotype clustering and error correction. A nonparametric unseen species model with Euler transformation was used to estimate lower-bound total TCR beta diversity. TCRdb applied fastp at Q25 and MiXCR to the public reads, then kept only in-frame beta chains. Rows matching on CDR3 protein sequence are summarized as one entry with the most common DNA and genes. The V and J calls were determined by TCRdb, not by the authors. A total of 1,800,000 or so distinct CDR3 sequences appear in this sample, about 39% of them only once. The ten largest clones capture roughly 23% of the sample.

The donors were some 39 Caucasian individuals from Russia, aged about 6 to 95 years, who were systemically healthy. Around 9.7 milliliters of peripheral blood were collected from each donor into EDTA-treated Vacutainer tubes. Ficoll-Paque density-gradient centrifugation was used to isolate PBMCs, with at least 6.5 million per sample. Trizol reagent was used to extract total RNA from the PBMCs, yielding at least 5.5 micrograms per sample. For every donor, flow cytometry on a PBMC aliquot measured the percentage of naive CD45RAhigh/CD27high T cells. The chain is made from TRBV12-3 or TRBV12-4 and TRBJ1-3; a confident D gene designation cannot be given. Sequenced input: blood. The sequence was obtained from a human donor in good health. The DNA sequence is given as TGTGCCAGCAGTTCACCGCTGTCTGGAAACACCATATATTTT. Translated, this is CASSSPLSGNTIYF.